Presented here are 5 T cell receptor beta chains from one specimen sequenced in a study of blood T cell repertoires in COVID-19. Sequencing was performed with immunoSEQ multiplex PCR; in TCRdb, only in-frame clones are kept and a portion is missing. The sample lists some 260,000 clones, around four fifths occurring once. The sequenced material came from PBMCs or T cells enriched from blood (not recorded which). The receptors here all came from a young man with acute COVID-19.

The CDR3 protein is CATSLAGVAGELFF. CDR3 bases: TGTGCCACCTCACTAGCGGGAGTAGCCGGGGAGCTGTTTTTT. V usage is TRBV24-1 and J usage is TRBJ2-2; TRBD2 matches 11 bases. There are 14 residues in the CDR3. Germline lookup yields CDR1 KGHDR and CDR2 SFDVKD. Losses at the gene ends were 9 bases for V and 6 bases for J; bases not matched to a gene: 5.

In its sample, this clone was seen a few times. V gene TRBV6-1 combines with J gene TRBJ1-5; D perhaps matches TRBD1 (6 bases). V lost 4 bases to trimming and J lost 5 bases, with 18 bases between them. Germline V gene data show CDR1 as MNHNS and CDR2 as SASEGT. This CDR3 has 16 amino acids. DNA of the CDR3: TGTGCCAGCAGTGCAAGGCAGGGGACCGTTCATCAGCCCCAGCATTTT. Translated, it gives CASSARQGTVHQPQHF.

The chain combines TRBV6-4 with TRBJ1-1, with D uncertain. The CDR3 runs 13 residues. From germline, CDR1 is MRHNA and CDR2 SNTAGT. V lost 0 bases and J lost 7, with 9 bases in between. CDR3 protein: CASSDSATSEAFF. For the CDR3, the DNA is TGTGCCAGCAGTGACTCCGCCACAAGTGAAGCTTTCTTT.

The chain uses TRBV9 and TRBJ2-1; 14 bases align to TRBD2. V lost 3 bases and J lost 0; bases outside the gene matches: 2. Looked up from germline, CDR1 is SGDLS and CDR2 is YYNGEE. This CDR3 is built from 17 residues. In DNA form, the CDR3 reads TGTGCCAGCAGCGGAGGGACTAGCGGGAGCTCCTACAATGAGCAGTTCTTC. Its protein product is CASSGGTSGSSYNEQFF.

V is TRBV28 and J is TRBJ2-1; 8 bases fit TRBD2. Trimming cost V 6 bases and J 3 bases; bases outside gene matches: 7. Per germline, CDR1 MDHEN and CDR2 SYDVKM. The CDR3 totals 15 residues. CDR3 in amino acids: CASSPGRGDYNEQFF. The CDR3 nucleotides read TGTGCCAGCAGCCCGGGGCGGGGGGACTACAATGAGCAGTTCTTC.